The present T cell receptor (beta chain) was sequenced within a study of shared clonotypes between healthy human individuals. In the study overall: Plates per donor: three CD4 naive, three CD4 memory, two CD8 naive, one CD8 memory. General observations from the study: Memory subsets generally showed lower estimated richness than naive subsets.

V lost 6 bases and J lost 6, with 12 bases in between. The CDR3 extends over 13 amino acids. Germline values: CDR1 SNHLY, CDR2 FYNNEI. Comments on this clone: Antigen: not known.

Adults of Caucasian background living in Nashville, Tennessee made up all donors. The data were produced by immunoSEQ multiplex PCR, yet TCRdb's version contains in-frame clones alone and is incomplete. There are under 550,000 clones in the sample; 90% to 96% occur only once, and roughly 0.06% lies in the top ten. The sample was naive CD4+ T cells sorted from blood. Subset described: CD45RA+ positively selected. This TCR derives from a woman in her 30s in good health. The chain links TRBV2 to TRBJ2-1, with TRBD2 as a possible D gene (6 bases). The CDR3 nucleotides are TGTGCCAGCAGACGGGAGAGGGGCAATGAGCAGTTCTTC. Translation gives CASRRERGNEQFF.